Listed here are 12 T cell receptor beta chains from one sample, sequenced in a study of cytomegalovirus exposure and HLA in healthy donors. Sequencing was performed with immunoSEQ multiplex PCR; in TCRdb, only in-frame clones are kept and a portion is missing. Altogether roughly 240,000 clones are present, roughly 89% being singletons, with the ten largest covering 2.6%. Sequenced input: PBMCs. These TCRs come from a man aged 18 to 30 in good health and CMV-seronegative.

The gene calls are TRBV14 and TRBJ2-3; D gene uncertain. V gave up 1 base and J gave up 3 bases, with 5 bases separating them. This CDR3 is 13 amino acids long. Germline V lookup: CDR1 SGHDN, CDR2 FVKESK. The CDR3 here is CASSQVLTDTQYF. For the CDR3, the DNA is TGTGCCAGCAGCCAAGTACTTACAGATACGCAGTATTTT.

The chain uses TRBV5-1 and TRBJ2-7; the D gene is possibly TRBD2 (5 bases). The CDR3 loop spans 15 amino acids. Looked up from germline, CDR1 is SGHRS and CDR2 is YFSETQ. Trimming removed 2 bases at V and 2 bases at J, with 14 bases between. The CDR3: CASSLGPAATYEQYF. The CDR3 nucleotides are TGCGCCAGCAGCTTAGGTCCAGCGGCTACCTACGAGCAGTACTTC. Using reference TRBV5-1 and TRBJ2-7 for the parts outside the CDR3, the full variable domain is KAGVTQTPRYLIKTRGQQVTLSCSPISGHRSVSWYQQTPGQGLQFLFEYFSETQRNKGNFPGRFSGRQFSNSRSEMNVSTLELGDSALYLCASSLGPAATYEQYFGPGTRLTVT.

CDR3 sequence: CASSRGPTNEKLFF. The CDR3 nucleotides are TGCGCCAGCAGCCGCGGTCCAACTAATGAAAAACTGTTTTTT. The chain links TRBV4-3 to TRBJ1-4; no firm D call. The CDR3 totals 14 residues. CDR1 is LGHNA, CDR2 YSLEER, per germline. Trimming took off 4 bases at V and 0 bases at J, with 6 bases between the two ends.

This chain links TRBV4-1 with TRBJ2-7; TRBD2 matches at 11 bases. This CDR3 is 15 amino acids long. V shed 2 bases, J shed 7 bases, and the junction held 7 bases outside the gene matches. Germline loops: CDR1 MGHRA, CDR2 YSYEKL. The chain's CDR3 is CASSQPLAGGGEQYF. The CDR3, as DNA: TGCGCCAGCAGCCAACCCCTAGCGGGAGGAGGTGAGCAGTACTTC.

This chain joins TRBV5-1 and TRBJ1-2; 8 bases agree with TRBD1. Germline values: CDR1 SGHRS, CDR2 YFSETQ. The CDR3 has 15 amino acids. Losses at the gene ends were 4 bases for V and 3 bases for J; bases not matched to a gene: 8. Here the CDR3 reads CASSLSQGADYGYTF. The CDR3 DNA follows: TGCGCCAGCAGCCTCTCGCAGGGGGCTGACTATGGCTACACCTTC.

The CDR3 protein is CASSLRQGWDGYTF. CDR3 nucleotides: TGTGCCAGCAGTTTACGACAGGGATGGGATGGCTACACCTTC. This chain connects TRBV27 to TRBJ1-2; TRBD1 agrees at 7 bases. The CDR3 sequence is 14 residues long. Germline V gene data show CDR1 as MNHEY and CDR2 as SMNVEV (reference sequence). Trimming cost V 2 bases and J 6 bases; bases outside gene matches: 6.

The chain combines TRBV5-1 with TRBJ2-4; D perhaps matches TRBD1 (5 bases). V lost 3 bases to trimming and J lost 5 bases, with 9 bases between them. This CDR3 is 13 amino acids long. The germline CDR1 and CDR2 sequences are SGHRS and YFSETQ. CDR3: CASSSAGQNIQYF. The CDR3 region has the DNA TGCGCCAGCAGCTCAGCAGGGCAAAACATTCAGTACTTC.

The J gene is TRBJ1-6, the V gene TRBV15; D call uncertain. Germline V gene lookup returns CDR1 LNHNV and CDR2 YYDKDF (reference sequence). The V gene lost 8 bases and the J gene lost 7 bases, with 9 bases spanning the gap. The CDR3 spans 12 residues. CDR3 loop: CATGSRNSPLHF. The CDR3 nucleotides are TGTGCCACCGGGTCCAGGAATTCACCCCTCCACTTT.

The chain has TRBV5-6 and TRBJ2-1; a weak D match, TRBD2 (6 bases). The CDR3 runs 19 residues. Trimming removed 1 base at V and 5 bases at J, with 25 bases between. CDR1 SGHDT and CDR2 YYEEEE come from the germline V gene. The CDR3 bases are TGTGCCAGCAGCTTGTTCTCGCGGGGCCTACCGACGAACAACAATGAGCAGTTCTTC. Protein sequence: CASSLFSRGLPTNNNEQFF.

The V gene is TRBV14, the J gene TRBJ1-2; 9 bases fit TRBD1. CDR3 length equals 18 residues. Germline V gene lookup returns CDR1 SGHDN and CDR2 FVKESK. V dropped 4 bases and J dropped 0; count of bases not matched to a gene: 12. CDR3 region: CASSRTGTGFEANYGYTF. In DNA, the CDR3 is TGTGCCAGCAGCCGGACCGGGACAGGGTTTGAAGCTAACTATGGCTACACCTTC.

This clone was counted once. V and J are TRBV7-9 and TRBJ2-2; D is possibly TRBD2 (5 bases). The CDR3 is 15 amino acids. Germline V gene sequence: CDR1 SEHNR, CDR2 FQNEAQ (reference sequence). Trimming took 0 bases from V and 0 from J, leaving 5 bases between them. In nucleotides, the CDR3 is TGTGCCAGCAGCTTAGCCGGGACGAACACCGGGGAGCTGTTTTTT. Its protein is CASSLAGTNTGELFF. The complete variable domain, with remaining parts taken from reference TRBV7-9 and TRBJ2-2, reads DTGVSQNPRHKITKRGQNVTFRCDPISEHNRLYWYRQTLGQGPEFLTYFQNEAQLEKSRLLSDRFSAERPKGSFSTLEIQRTEQGDSAMYLCASSLAGTNTGELFFGEGSRLTVL.

The gene calls are TRBV28 and TRBJ1-2, with 9 bases lining up with TRBD1. Germline loops: CDR1 MDHEN, CDR2 SYDVKM. The CDR3 is 12 residues long. With V trimmed by 10 bases and J by 7 bases, 7 bases remained unmatched. The CDR3 reads CATRQGGSGYTF. CDR3 sequence (DNA): TGTGCCACCCGACAGGGGGGGAGTGGCTACACCTTC.